Listed below are T cell receptor beta chains from one sample, sequenced in a study of CD8 T cells in ankylosing spondylitis. TCRdb called the 5' RACE reads again in MiXCR, with one record for every CDR3 protein. The sample lists about 350,000 distinct CDR3 sequences; around 20% were seen once. The sequenced material came from blood, either unsorted or a sorted T cell fraction (not recorded which). Source of these receptors: a male donor with ankylosing spondylitis or in good health (not recorded which). CDR3s include the opening cysteine and the closing phenylalanine or tryptophan.

j_call,v_call,cdr3_aa
TRBJ1-2,TRBV7-9,CASSLVLALYGYTF
TRBJ2-3,TRBV10-3,CAISLWETDTQYF
TRBJ2-3,TRBV10-3,CAIDITSGGPDTQYF
TRBJ2-5,TRBV7-8,CASSLVFLAETQYF
TRBJ2-7,TRBV20-1,CSALTGGRIYF
TRBJ2-6,TRBV12-3/TRBV12-4,CASRAGQGSGANVLTF
TRBJ2-7,TRBV12-3/TRBV12-4,CASSSPLVQTYEQYF
TRBJ2-5,TRBV12-3/TRBV12-4,CASRAGTGQETQYF
TRBJ1-1,TRBV3-1,CASSREAGMNTEAFF
TRBJ1-5,TRBV19,CASSIDRVTNQPQHF
TRBJ2-2,TRBV13,CASSLIRENTGELFF
TRBJ2-5,TRBV29-1,CSVEGGGGETPYF
TRBJ2-5,TRBV10-2,CASTTSGGSETQYF
TRBJ2-1,TRBV5-6,CASSLEASPYNEQFF
TRBJ2-7,TRBV27,CASSFRGGGYEQYF
TRBJ2-7,TRBV11-2,CASSFFSGTGYEQYF
TRBJ2-3,TRBV10-3,CAIMPHPQGNTDTQYF
TRBJ2-7,TRBV7-9,CASFGSGSYEQYF
TRBJ1-1,TRBV12-3/TRBV12-4,CASSLNLGRNTEAFF
TRBJ2-7,TRBV30,CAWRQGNSPTYEQYF
TRBJ1-2,TRBV7-9,CASSLADGYTF
TRBJ2-5,TRBV7-2,CASGGQMGTQYF
TRBJ2-5,TRBV7-9,CASRDGRTRETQYF
TRBJ2-5,TRBV7-9,CASSPPYRTETQYF
TRBJ2-5,TRBV6-2/TRBV6-3,CASSSVVGRETQYF
TRBJ2-7,TRBV14,CASSQDRQGPSYEQYF
TRBJ2-7,TRBV12-3/TRBV12-4,CASSFGGGIYEQYF
TRBJ2-3,TRBV7-9,CACLIGDTQYF
TRBJ2-2,TRBV10-3,CAISESGIGELFF
TRBJ2-3,TRBV20-1,CSARDSAGGPDTQYF
TRBJ1-1,TRBV7-9,CASSPSGATEAFF
TRBJ2-1,TRBV5-5,CASSFRDSSYNEQFF